A single sample gave rise to the 6 T cell receptor beta chains below, sequenced in a study of blood T cells in healthy people across ages (dated by TCRdb to the mid-2010s). Libraries were built with 5' RACE. The second PCR ran for about 6 to 12 cycles and used a J-beta primer mix along with a sample-barcoded 5' primer. TCRdb reran the public reads through fastp at Q25 and MiXCR, keeping productive beta chains. Identical CDR3 proteins give one entry, which carries the most common genes and DNA. This sample gives 1,800,000 or so distinct CDR3 sequences in total; approximately 39% of them show up just once. Clones ranked in the top ten supply 20% to 25% of the sample. Sequencing was performed on blood. The receptors stem from a human donor in good health.

This chain connects TRBV7-6 to TRBJ1-6; 9 nucleotides match TRBD1. The V segment lost 3 bases and the J segment 11 bases; nucleotides outside the gene matches: 2. CDR1 and CDR2 from the germline V gene are SGHVS and FNYEAQ. CDR3 length equals 13 residues. The CDR3 coding sequence is TGTGCCAGCAGCTTGACAGGGGGGACACCCCTCCACTTT. Protein sequence: CASSLTGGTPLHF. Complete variable domain (other parts from reference TRBV7-6 and TRBJ1-6): GAGVSQSPRYKVTKRGQDVALRCDPISGHVSLYWYRQALGQGPEFLTYFNYEAQQDKSGLPNDRFSAERPEGSISTLTIQRTEQRDSAMYRCASSLTGGTPLHFGNGTRLTVT.

The rearrangement links TRBV20-1 to TRBJ1-2; TRBD1 agrees at 10 bases. CDR3 length: 15 residues. Germline values: CDR1 DFQATT, CDR2 SNEGSKA (reference sequence). V trimming: 0 bases; J trimming: 5 bases; junction bases outside the gene matches: 6. In DNA, the CDR3 is TGCAGTGCTAGAGATCTTAGGACAGGGGGGTATGGCTACACCTTC. It specifies CSARDLRTGGYGYTF.

The chain employs TRBV7-8 and TRBJ1-5, with D unclear. CDR1 is SGHVS and CDR2 is FQNEAQ in the germline V gene. This CDR3 region has 15 residues. V was shortened by 1 base and J by 5 bases, with 12 bases between the two germline ends. CDR3 residues: CASSLGHGRDQPQHF. CDR3 nucleotide sequence: TGTGCCAGCAGCTTAGGACATGGTCGTGATCAGCCCCAGCATTTT.

J is TRBJ1-1 and V is TRBV29-1, with D unresolved. Germline values: CDR1 SQVTM, CDR2 ANQGSEA. This CDR3 is 13 amino acids long. V lost 5 bases to trimming and J lost 1 base, with 11 bases between them. In nucleotides, the CDR3 is TGCAGCGTTAGAGGACTTAGGAACACTGAAGCTTTCTTT. It is translated as CSVRGLRNTEAFF.

This chain connects TRBV20-1 to TRBJ2-1, with a weak D call TRBD1 (6 bases). The CDR3 spans 14 residues. Between the trimmed V and J ends, which lost 1 base and 7 bases, there was a span of 14 bases. Germline V lookup: CDR1 DFQATT, CDR2 SNEGSKA (reference sequence). This CDR3 is CSARAGTLKNEQFF. In DNA, the CDR3 is TGCAGTGCTAGAGCCGGGACACTGAAGAATGAGCAGTTCTTC.

J is TRBJ2-4 and V is TRBV2, with D perhaps matching TRBD2 (6 bases). The CDR3 runs 16 residues. Germline V gene lookup returns CDR1 SNHLY and CDR2 FYNNEI. The V end was cut by 8 bases, the J end by 1 base, with 18 bases between. CDR3 bases: TGTGCCAGCGTCCCGGGACTCCGACGGGCCAAAAACATTCAGTACTTC. It translates to CASVPGLRRAKNIQYF.